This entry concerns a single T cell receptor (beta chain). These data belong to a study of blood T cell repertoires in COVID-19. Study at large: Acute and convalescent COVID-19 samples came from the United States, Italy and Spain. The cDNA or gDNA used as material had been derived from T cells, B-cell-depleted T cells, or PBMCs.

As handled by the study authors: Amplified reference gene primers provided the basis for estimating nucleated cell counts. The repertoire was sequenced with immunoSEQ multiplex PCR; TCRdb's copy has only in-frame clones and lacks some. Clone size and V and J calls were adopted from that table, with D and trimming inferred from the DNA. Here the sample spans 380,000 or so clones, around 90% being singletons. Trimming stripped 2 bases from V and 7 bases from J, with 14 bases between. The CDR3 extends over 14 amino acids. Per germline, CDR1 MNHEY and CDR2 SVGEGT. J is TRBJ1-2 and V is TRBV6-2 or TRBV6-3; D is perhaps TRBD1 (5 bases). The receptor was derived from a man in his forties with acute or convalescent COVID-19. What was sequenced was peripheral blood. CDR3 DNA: TGTGCCAGCAGTTACGGAGTCCCAGGGTTTGGCTACACCTTC. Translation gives CASSYGVPGFGYTF.